This T cell receptor (beta chain) stems from a study of blood T cell repertoires in COVID-19. Study-level background: Material from acute and convalescent COVID-19 was sourced from the United States, Italy and Spain. T cells, B-cell-depleted T cells, or PBMCs supplied cDNA or gDNA.

CDR3 length equals 15 residues. Germline lookup yields CDR1 SGDLS and CDR2 YYNGEE. Trimming took off 3 bases at V and 4 bases at J, with 16 bases between the two ends. Seattle's cohort entered during active infection and was followed longitudinally. Original data processing: For nucleated cells, counts were estimated from reference gene primer amplification. Profiling relied on immunoSEQ multiplex PCR, and the TCRdb table lists in-frame clones only, not all of them. The V and J calls and the clone size are those of that table, but D and trimming were determined from the DNA. The top ten clones hold about 7.6% of a sample with 300,000 to 400,000 clones, around nine tenths of them seen once.

The chain is built from TRBV9 and TRBJ1-1, with a weak D call TRBD1 (6 bases). Source material: peripheral blood. The TCR was taken from an older woman with COVID-19, enrolled during active disease. For the CDR3, the DNA is TGTGCCAGCAGCGAACAGGGACGGCCGAGCACTGAAGCTTTCTTT. Protein product: CASSEQGRPSTEAFF.